Shown below are 27 T cell receptor beta chains from a single sample sequenced in a study of blood T cell repertoires in COVID-19. TCRdb's copy holds only in-frame clones and misses some; the assay was immunoSEQ multiplex PCR. The sample contains tens of thousands of clones, roughly nine tenths of which appear only once. Source material: peripheral blood. Receptors were obtained from a woman aged 55-70 years with active or convalescent COVID-19.

The rearrangement joins TRBV10-3 to TRBJ1-2; 9 nucleotides match TRBD1. This CDR3 region has 13 residues. Germline trimming cut 8 bases from V and 7 bases from J; bases unmatched to any gene: 8. The germline V gene has CDR1 ENHRY and CDR2 SYGVKD. In DNA form, the CDR3 reads TGTGCCATCGAGGGACAGGGTAGAGGTGGCTACACCTTC. It specifies CAIEGQGRGGYTF.

The V call is TRBV6-1, the J call TRBJ2-7; no clear D gene. CDR1 is MNHNS and CDR2 is SASEGT in the germline V gene. CDR3 length equals 15 residues. V was shortened by 2 bases and J by 2 bases, with 13 bases between the two germline ends. The CDR3 protein is CASSERHGYPYEQYF. The DNA of the CDR3 is TGTGCCAGCAGTGAACGTCACGGGTACCCCTACGAGCAGTACTTC.

J is TRBJ1-6 and V is TRBV6-2 or TRBV6-3; 9 bases are shared with TRBD1. CDR1 and CDR2 (germline): MNHEY, SVGEGT. After removal of 2 bases from V and 8 bases from J, the junction contained 7 bases not matched to a gene. The CDR3 contains 16 residues. CDR3 residues: CASSYGGQGTYSPLHF. CDR3 sequence (DNA): TGTGCCAGCAGTTACGGGGGACAGGGAACCTATTCACCCCTCCACTTT.

Here the CDR3 reads CASSQGQGNYGYTF. CDR3 in DNA: TGTGCCAGCAGCCAGGGACAGGGGAACTATGGCTACACCTTC. V usage is TRBV3-1 (or the pseudogene TRBV3-2) and J usage is TRBJ1-2, with 10 bases that match TRBD1. Germline V gene lookup returns CDR1 LGHDT and CDR2 YNNKEL (reference sequence). Trimming cost V 3 bases and J 2 bases; bases outside gene matches: 0. The CDR3 extends over 14 amino acids.

The gene calls are TRBV20-1 and TRBJ2-1, with TRBD2 matching 7 bases. Germline assignment: CDR1 DFQATT and CDR2 SNEGSKA (reference sequence). V lost 4 bases and J lost 6; bases outside the gene matches: 0. The CDR3 has 11 amino acids. The CDR3 DNA is TGCAGTGCTACTAGCGGCAATGAGCAGTTCTTC. Its protein is CSATSGNEQFF.

As for this clone: Other DNA sequences in this sample translate to the same CDR3. The J gene is TRBJ1-5, the V gene TRBV9; TRBD1 agrees at 7 bases. The V segment lost 0 bases and the J segment 7 bases; nucleotides outside the gene matches: 4. Germline CDR1 SGDLS, CDR2 YYNGEE. This CDR3 has 14 amino acids. The CDR3 nucleotides are TGTGCCAGCAGCGTAGGACAGGGTGGGCAGCCCCAGCATTTT. Translation: CASSVGQGGQPQHF.

The chain joins TRBV5-5 to TRBJ1-5; tentatively, D is TRBD1 (5 bases). Per the germline V gene, CDR1 is SGHKS and CDR2 is YYEKEE (reference sequence). The germline V and J ends were trimmed by 4 bases and 0 bases, with 11 bases remaining between them. This CDR3 has 15 residues. CDR3: CASSIGTHSNQPQHF. DNA of the CDR3: TGTGCCAGCAGCATCGGGACTCATAGCAATCAGCCCCAGCATTTT.

A few counts support this clone. The gene calls are TRBV2 and TRBJ2-7; TRBD1 is a possible D gene (6 bases). CDR1 and CDR2 from the germline V gene are SNHLY and FYNNEI. The CDR3 runs to 13 residues. Trimming stripped 6 bases from V and 0 bases from J, with 9 bases between. The CDR3 DNA follows: TGTGCCAGCAGCCGAGGGGGCTCCTACGAGCAGTACTTC. It yields the protein CASSRGGSYEQYF. The entire variable domain, with the rest obtained from reference TRBV2 and TRBJ2-7, is as follows: EPEVTQTPSHQVTQMGQEVILRCVPISNHLYFYWYRQILGQKVEFLVSFYNNEISEKSEIFDDQFSVERPDGSNFTLKIRSTKLEDSAMYFCASSRGGSYEQYFGPGTRLTVT.

The chain links TRBV7-2 to TRBJ1-1, with a tentative D call TRBD1 (5 bases). The CDR3 consists of 14 residues. V gave up 2 bases and J gave up 0 bases, with 7 bases separating them. From germline, CDR1 is SGHTA and CDR2 FQGNSA. CDR3 sequence reads: CASSLQGLNTEAFF. The CDR3 nucleotides are TGTGCCAGCAGCTTACAGGGATTGAACACTGAAGCTTTCTTT.

V and J are TRBV9 and TRBJ2-3; D may be TRBD2 (6 bases). Trimming removed 5 bases at V and 4 bases at J, with 20 bases between. The CDR3 length is 16 residues. The germline CDR1 and CDR2 sequences are SGDLS and YYNGEE. CDR3 in amino acids: CASSYLTSLAADTQYF. The DNA of the CDR3 is TGTGCCAGCAGTTATCTTACTAGCCTCGCAGCAGATACGCAGTATTTT.

The V gene is TRBV10-3, the J gene TRBJ2-1, with TRBD2 matching over 10 bases. V gave up 6 bases and J gave up 5 bases; unmatched junction bases: 10. CDR3 length equals 16 residues. CDR1 is ENHRY, CDR2 SYGVKD, per germline. CDR3 coding DNA: TGTGCCATCAGGGGGGAGAGCGGGAGGGAGAACAATGAGCAGTTCTTC. This translates into CAIRGESGRENNEQFF.

The chain links TRBV9 to TRBJ2-3; perhaps TRBD1 as D (6 bases). Germline V gene data show CDR1 as SGDLS and CDR2 as YYNGEE. Trimming removed 0 bases from V and 8 bases from J, with 13 bases in between. The CDR3 runs 14 residues. CDR3 residues: CASSVGGLQGTQYF. CDR3 sequence (DNA): TGTGCCAGCAGCGTAGGAGGCCTACAGGGTACGCAGTATTTT. Full variable domain (outside the CDR3, taken from reference TRBV9 and TRBJ2-3): DSGVTQTPKHLITATGQRVTLRCSPRSGDLSVYWYQQSLDQGLQFLIQYYNGEERAKGNILERFSAQQFPDLHSELNLSSLELGDSALYFCASSVGGLQGTQYFGPGTRLTVL.

The V gene is TRBV11-2, the J gene TRBJ2-7; 8 bases align to TRBD2. The DNA end is more similar to TRBJ2-1, so the J call may be wrong. From germline, CDR1 is SGHAT and CDR2 FQNNGV. The length of the CDR3 is 16 residues. The CDR3: CASSPFSGRGSYEQFF. The DNA of the CDR3 is TGTGCCAGCAGCCCCTTCAGCGGGAGAGGCTCCTACGAGCAGTTCTTC.

The J gene is TRBJ1-4, the V gene TRBV10-3; TRBD1 matches 8 bases. Germline loops: CDR1 ENHRY, CDR2 SYGVKD. The CDR3 contains 14 residues. The trim removed 6 bases at V and 3 bases at J, leaving 3 bases unmatched. Written as DNA, the CDR3 is TGTGCCATCAGATCCAGGGGGCCTAATGAAAAACTGTTTTTT. Protein sequence: CAIRSRGPNEKLFF.

The rearrangement uses TRBV2 and TRBJ1-2, with 8 bases lining up with TRBD1. The ends lost 8 bases at V and 4 bases at J; junction bases unmatched: 6. From germline, CDR1 is SNHLY and CDR2 FYNNEI. This CDR3 spans 13 amino acids. DNA for the CDR3: TGTGCCAGCGGGAGGGGACAGGCCTATGGCTACACCTTC. Translating it yields CASGRGQAYGYTF.

The chain is built from TRBV28 and TRBJ1-2; tentatively, D is TRBD1 (5 bases). Germline V gene data show CDR1 as MDHEN and CDR2 as SYDVKM. The germline V and J ends were trimmed by 10 bases and 4 bases, with 25 bases remaining between them. This CDR3 contains 16 residues. As DNA, the CDR3 is TGTGCCACCCTGGGGGGACGGCCCCCCGGCGGCTATGGCTACACCTTC. Its translation is CATLGGRPPGGYGYTF.

The DNA for the CDR3 is TGCGCCAGCAGCCTCACAGGGGTTCGATCTGAAAAACTGTTTTTT. This translates into CASSLTGVRSEKLFF. The chain employs TRBV4-1 and TRBJ1-4, with 7 bases lining up with TRBD1. Germline lookup yields CDR1 MGHRA and CDR2 YSYEKL. V shed 4 bases, J shed 7 bases, and the junction held 9 bases outside the gene matches. The CDR3 runs 15 residues.

The chain links TRBV28 to TRBJ2-1; TRBD1 matches 8 bases. V shed 7 bases and J 8 bases; nucleotides not matched to a gene: 7. This CDR3 has 13 residues. Germline V gives CDR1 MDHEN, CDR2 SYDVKM. Here the CDR3 reads CASIPDRADEQFF. The CDR3 DNA follows: TGTGCCAGCATTCCGGACAGGGCCGATGAGCAGTTCTTC.

This clone has only one observation. J is TRBJ2-3 and V is TRBV6-5, with D possibly matching TRBD1 (5 bases). This CDR3 spans 12 amino acids. The V gene's germline CDR1 is MNHEY and CDR2 SVGAGI. The V end was cut by 6 bases, the J end by 4 bases, with 8 bases between. CDR3: CASRGVADTQYF. The CDR3 DNA is TGTGCCAGCAGAGGGGTCGCAGATACGCAGTATTTT.

The V call is TRBV7-9, the J call TRBJ2-3, with TRBD1 matching 7 bases. V dropped 4 bases and J dropped 3; count of bases not matched to a gene: 4. This CDR3 spans 14 amino acids. Germline V gene lookup returns CDR1 SEHNR and CDR2 FQNEAQ (reference sequence). CDR3 sequence reads: CASSSGQETDTQYF. In nucleotides, the CDR3 is TGTGCCAGCAGCTCAGGACAGGAAACAGATACGCAGTATTTT.

V is TRBV19 and J is TRBJ1-6, with D maybe TRBD1 (5 bases). The CDR3 covers 12 residues. Germline CDR1 reads LNHDA; CDR2 reads SQIVND (reference sequence). Trimming removed 6 bases at V and 8 bases at J, with 8 bases between. The CDR3 is CASRGLDSPLHF. CDR3 in DNA: TGTGCCAGTAGGGGACTTGATTCACCCCTCCACTTT.

This chain connects TRBV5-1 to TRBJ2-5; D may be TRBD1 (5 bases). V lost 4 bases and J 1 base, leaving 14 bases between the germline ends. CDR3 length: 15 residues. Germline V gene data show CDR1 as SGHRS and CDR2 as YFSETQ. CDR3 loop: CASSLVAGIQETQYF. DNA of the CDR3: TGCGCCAGCAGCCTCGTGGCAGGGATCCAAGAGACCCAGTACTTC. Drawing the rest from reference TRBV5-1 and TRBJ2-5, the complete variable domain is KAGVTQTPRYLIKTRGQQVTLSCSPISGHRSVSWYQQTPGQGLQFLFEYFSETQRNKGNFPGRFSGRQFSNSRSEMNVSTLELGDSALYLCASSLVAGIQETQYFGPGTRLLVL.

The chain joins TRBV4-3 to TRBJ2-2, with 8 bases lining up with TRBD1. The germline CDR1 and CDR2 sequences are LGHNA and YSLEER. The V gene end was trimmed by 0 bases and the J gene end by 4 bases; junction bases not matched to a gene: 7. CDR3 size: 17 residues. CDR3 nucleotide sequence: TGCGCCAGCAGCCAAGAATTCGGACAGGGCCCCACCGGGGAGCTGTTTTTT. Protein product: CASSQEFGQGPTGELFF.

The chain joins TRBV30 to TRBJ1-5; D perhaps matches TRBD1 (5 bases). V was cut by 3 bases and J by 6 bases, with 9 bases left in between. This CDR3 contains 12 residues. Germline assignment: CDR1 GTSNPN and CDR2 SVGIG (reference sequence). CDR3 region: CAWSREGQPQHF. CDR3 coding DNA: TGTGCCTGGAGCAGGGAGGGTCAGCCCCAGCATTTT.

The chain is built from TRBV19 and TRBJ2-1; 10 bases are shared with TRBD2. The CDR3 runs 15 residues. V was clipped by 4 bases and J by 6 bases; unmatched bases: 6. Germline CDR1 LNHDA, CDR2 SQIVND (reference sequence). The CDR3 region is CASSTLAGAGNEQFF. CDR3 sequence (DNA): TGTGCCAGTAGTACTCTAGCGGGAGCGGGCAATGAGCAGTTCTTC.

CDR3 sequence reads: CASSIGPEGRVGEQFF. The CDR3 DNA reads TGTGCCAGTAGTATAGGACCGGAGGGCCGGGTCGGTGAGCAGTTCTTC. The rearrangement links TRBV19 to TRBJ2-1; tentatively, D is TRBD2 (6 bases). V dropped 1 base and J dropped 9 bases, with 19 bases sitting between them. From germline, CDR1 is LNHDA and CDR2 SQIVND (reference sequence). This CDR3 is 16 amino acids long.

J is TRBJ2-1 and V is TRBV2; 9 bases are a match to TRBD2. The CDR3 totals 14 residues. With 6 bases clipped from V and 1 base from J, the junction kept 1 base outside the gene matches. CDR1 is SNHLY and CDR2 is FYNNEI in the germline V gene. The CDR3 region is CASRAGGSYNEQFF. Written as DNA, the CDR3 is TGTGCCAGCAGGGCGGGAGGGTCCTACAATGAGCAGTTCTTC.